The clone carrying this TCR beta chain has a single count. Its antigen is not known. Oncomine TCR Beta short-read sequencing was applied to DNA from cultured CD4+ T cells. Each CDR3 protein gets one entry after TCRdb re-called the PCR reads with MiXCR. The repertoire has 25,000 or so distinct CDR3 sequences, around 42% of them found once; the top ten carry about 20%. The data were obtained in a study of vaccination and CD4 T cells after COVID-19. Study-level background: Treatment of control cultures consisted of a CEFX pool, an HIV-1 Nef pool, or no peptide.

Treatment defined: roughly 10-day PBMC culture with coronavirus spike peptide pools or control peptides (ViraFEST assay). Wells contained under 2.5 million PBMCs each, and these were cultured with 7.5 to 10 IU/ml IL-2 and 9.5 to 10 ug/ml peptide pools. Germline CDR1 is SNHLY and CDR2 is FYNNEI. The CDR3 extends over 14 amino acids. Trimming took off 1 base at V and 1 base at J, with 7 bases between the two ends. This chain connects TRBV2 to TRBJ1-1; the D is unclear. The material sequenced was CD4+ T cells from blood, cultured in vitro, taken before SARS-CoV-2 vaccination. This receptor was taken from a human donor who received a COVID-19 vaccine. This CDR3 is CASSEERPNTEAFF. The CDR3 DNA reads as TGTGCCAGCAGTGAAGAACGCCCGAACACTGAAGCTTTCTTT.